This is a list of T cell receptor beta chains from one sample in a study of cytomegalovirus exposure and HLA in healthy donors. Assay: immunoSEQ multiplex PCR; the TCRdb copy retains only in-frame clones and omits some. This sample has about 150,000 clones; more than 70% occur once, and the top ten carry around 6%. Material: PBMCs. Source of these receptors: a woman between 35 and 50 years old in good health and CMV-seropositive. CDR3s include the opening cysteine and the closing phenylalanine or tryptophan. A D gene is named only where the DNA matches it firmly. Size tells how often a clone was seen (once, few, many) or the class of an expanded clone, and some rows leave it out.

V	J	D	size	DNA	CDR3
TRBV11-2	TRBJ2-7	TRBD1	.	TGTGCCAGCAGCTTTGGACAGGGGGCGATCTACGAGCAGTACTTC	CASSFGQGAIYEQYF
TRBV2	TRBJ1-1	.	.	TGTGCCAGCAGTGAAGCGCACGGACAGCCGAACACTGAAGCTTTCTTT	CASSEAHGQPNTEAFF
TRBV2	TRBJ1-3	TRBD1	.	TGTGCCAGCGGACAGGGAGGAAACACCATATATTTT	CASGQGGNTIYF
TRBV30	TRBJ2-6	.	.	TGTGCCTGGAGTGCCCCCCCCGGCAGGGTCGGGGCCAACGTCCTGACTTTC	CAWSAPPGRVGANVLTF
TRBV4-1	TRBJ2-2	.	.	TGCGCCAGCAGCCAAATTCCACAGGCGAGCGGGGAGCTGTTTTTT	CASSQIPQASGELFF
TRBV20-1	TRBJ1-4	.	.	TGCAGTGCTTCGAAGGGGGAAAAACTGTTTTTT	CSASKGEKLFF
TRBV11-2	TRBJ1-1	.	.	TGTGCCAGCAGCTTAGTCCCTCTTGGGACAGAAGCTTTCTTT	CASSLVPLGTEAFF
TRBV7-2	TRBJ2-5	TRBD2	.	TGTGCCAGCAGCCCCCAGACCATCGCGGGAGGGGGTGAGCAGTACTTC	CASSPQTIAGGGEQYF
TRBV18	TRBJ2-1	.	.	TGTGCCAGCTCACCAGAAAGCAGGGATCAGTTCTTC	CASSPESRDQFF
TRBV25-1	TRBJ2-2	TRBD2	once	TGTGCCAGCAGTGTAGGTACGGGAGGGAACACCGGGGAGCTGTTTTTT	CASSVGTGGNTGELFF
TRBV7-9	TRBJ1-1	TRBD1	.	TGTGCCAGCAGCACCAACAGGGGGGGATTCGACACTGAAGCTTTCTTT	CASSTNRGGFDTEAFF
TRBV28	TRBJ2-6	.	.	TGTGCCAGCAGACCCCTCAGGGGAGCCAGGGATGGGGCCAACGTCCTGACTTTC	CASRPLRGARDGANVLTF
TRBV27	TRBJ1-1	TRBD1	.	TGTGCCAGCAGTTTGAGGACAGGGGCCCGGTGGGGCACTGAAGCTTTCTTT	CASSLRTGARWGTEAFF
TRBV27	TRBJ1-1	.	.	TGTGCCAGCAGGGCGGGGGCGCTTGGGGCTCGATCGAACACTGAAGCTTTCTTT	CASRAGALGARSNTEAFF
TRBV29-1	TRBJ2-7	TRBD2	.	TGCAGCGTACTTAGCGGGCTCTCCTACGGGCAGTACTTC	CSVLSGLSYGQYF
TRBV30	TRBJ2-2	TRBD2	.	TGTGCCTGGAACGCCGGGACTAGCGCCACCGGGGAGCTGTTTTTT	CAWNAGTSATGELFF
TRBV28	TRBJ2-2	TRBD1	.	TGTGCCAGCAGGGGGACAGGGAACACCGGGGAGCTGTTTTTT	CASRGTGNTGELFF
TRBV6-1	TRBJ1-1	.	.	TGTGCCAGCAGTGACGGTGCAGGGTCGAACACTGAAGCTTTCTTT	CASSDGAGSNTEAFF
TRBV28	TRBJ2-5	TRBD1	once	TGTGCCAGTCAGGGGGCTGGACCGAGGGGAGAGACCCAGTACTTC	CASQGAGPRGETQYF
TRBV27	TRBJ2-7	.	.	TGTGCCAGCAACCCCCGGGGGGCAGGTTCCTACGAGCAGTACTTC	CASNPRGAGSYEQYF
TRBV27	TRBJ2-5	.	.	TGTGCCAGCAGTGAGCAGGGCCGGGAGACCCAGTACTTC	CASSEQGRETQYF
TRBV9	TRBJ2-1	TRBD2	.	TGTGCCAGCACCTTAGCGGGAGTGGGTAATGAGCAGTTCTTC	CASTLAGVGNEQFF
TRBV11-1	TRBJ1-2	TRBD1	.	TGTGCCAGCAGCCAGGACAGGCGAACTAACTATGGCTACACCTTC	CASSQDRRTNYGYTF
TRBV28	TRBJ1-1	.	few	TGTGCCAGCAGTCCCCAAATGAACACTGAAGCTTTCTTT	CASSPQMNTEAFF
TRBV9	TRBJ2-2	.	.	TGTGCCAGCAGCCCCCCCGTAGAGACCGGGGAGCTGTTTTTT	CASSPPVETGELFF
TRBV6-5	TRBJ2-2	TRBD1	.	TGTGCCAGCAGTGGGACAGGGAACACCGGGGAGCTGTTTTTT	CASSGTGNTGELFF
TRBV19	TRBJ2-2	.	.	TGTGCCGTAAAGACTGACACCGGGGAGCTGTTTTTT	CAVKTDTGELFF
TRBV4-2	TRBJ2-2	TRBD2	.	TGTGCCAGCAGCCAGGATTACGCTGGACTAGCGGGCCTAAACACCGGGGAGCTGTTTTTT	CASSQDYAGLAGLNTGELFF
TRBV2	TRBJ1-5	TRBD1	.	TGTGCCAGCAGTCGGGACAGGGGCAATCAGCCCCAGCATTTT	CASSRDRGNQPQHF
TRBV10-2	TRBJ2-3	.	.	TGCGCCAGCAGTGAGTTCGGGGGAGCAACAGATACGCAGTATTTT	CASSEFGGATDTQYF
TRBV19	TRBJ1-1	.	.	TGTGCCACTACAGGGATGTGGTACACTGAAGCTTTCTTT	CATTGMWYTEAFF
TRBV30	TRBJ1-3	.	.	TGTGCCTGGAGTGTATCCGTCTCTGGAAACACCATATATTTT	CAWSVSVSGNTIYF
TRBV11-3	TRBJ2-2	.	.	TGTGCCAGCAGCTTCGGAGGTCGGAACACCGGGGAGCTGTTTTTT	CASSFGGRNTGELFF
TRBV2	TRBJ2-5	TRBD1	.	TGTGCCAGCAGATCGGCTGACAGGGACGAGACCCAGTACTTC	CASRSADRDETQYF
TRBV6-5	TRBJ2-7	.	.	TGTGCCAGCAGTTACTTAGGGGTGGATTTGAGGTACGAGCAGTACTTC	CASSYLGVDLRYEQYF
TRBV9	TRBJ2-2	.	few	TGTGCCAGCAGCCCCGTTGGGAGGAGGGCCGGGGAGCTGTTTTTT	CASSPVGRRAGELFF
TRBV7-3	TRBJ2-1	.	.	TGTGCCAGCAGTCTCAGACAGGTTTCCTACAATGAGCAGTTCTTC	CASSLRQVSYNEQFF
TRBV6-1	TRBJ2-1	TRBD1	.	TGTGCCAGCAGCTACAGGGGTGGAACCTACAATGAGCAGTTCTTC	CASSYRGGTYNEQFF
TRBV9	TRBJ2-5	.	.	TGTGCCAGCAGCGTCCTCCCTCGCGGGGAGACCCAGTACTTC	CASSVLPRGETQYF
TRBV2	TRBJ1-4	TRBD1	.	TGTGCCAGCAGGGGGACAGGGAGGGGAGAAAAACTGTTTTTT	CASRGTGRGEKLFF
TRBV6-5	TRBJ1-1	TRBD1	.	TGTGCCAGCAGTTTCGACAGGGCGAACACTGAAGCTTTCTTT	CASSFDRANTEAFF
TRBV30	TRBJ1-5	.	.	TGTGCCTGGAGTCGGGGGGTCTTCGGGGGCAATCAGCCCCAGCATTTT	CAWSRGVFGGNQPQHF
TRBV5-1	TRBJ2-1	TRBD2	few	TGCGCCAGCAGCTTGGGATTAGCGGGAGACAATGAGCAGTTCTTC	CASSLGLAGDNEQFF
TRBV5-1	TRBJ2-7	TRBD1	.	TGCGCCAGCAGCTCCCGGGACAGGATCTCCTACGAGCAGTACTTC	CASSSRDRISYEQYF
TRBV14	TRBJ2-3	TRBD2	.	TGTGCCAGCAGCCGGACTAGCGGATTCACAGATACGCAGTATTTT	CASSRTSGFTDTQYF
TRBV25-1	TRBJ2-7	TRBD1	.	TGTGCCAGGATAAGGGACAGGGGGCGCGAGCAGTACTTC	CARIRDRGREQYF
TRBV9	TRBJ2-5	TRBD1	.	TGTGCCAGCAGCGTGGGACAGGGGGTCGGAGAGACCCAGTACTTC	CASSVGQGVGETQYF
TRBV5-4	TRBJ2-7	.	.	TGTGCCAGCAGCTTGGACGGCTCCTACGAGCAGTACTTC	CASSLDGSYEQYF
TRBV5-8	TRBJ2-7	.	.	TGTGCCAGCAGCTTGGTACAGGGATTCGACTACGAGCAGTACTTC	CASSLVQGFDYEQYF
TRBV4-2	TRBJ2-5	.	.	TGTGCCAGCAGCCCAAACGTACGGGAGACCCAGTACTTC	CASSPNVRETQYF
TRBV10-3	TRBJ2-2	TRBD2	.	TGTGCCATCAGTGATCCAGCGGGAGTAGTCTCCGGGAACACCGGGGAGCTGTTTTTT	CAISDPAGVVSGNTGELFF
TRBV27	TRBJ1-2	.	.	TGTGCCAGCAGTCTCCGGGGAACTAACTATGGCTACACCTTC	CASSLRGTNYGYTF
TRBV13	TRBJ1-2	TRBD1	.	TGTGCCAGCAGCTTAGGGGCAGGGGGCACCTATGGCTACACCTTC	CASSLGAGGTYGYTF
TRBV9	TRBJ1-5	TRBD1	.	TGTGCCAGCAGCCCCGGACAGGGGTTTAGTCAGCCCCAGCATTTT	CASSPGQGFSQPQHF
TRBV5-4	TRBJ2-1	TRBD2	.	TGTGCCAGCAGCACAGGAAGGTCTAGCGGGAGTTTGGCGCAGTTCTTC	CASSTGRSSGSLAQFF